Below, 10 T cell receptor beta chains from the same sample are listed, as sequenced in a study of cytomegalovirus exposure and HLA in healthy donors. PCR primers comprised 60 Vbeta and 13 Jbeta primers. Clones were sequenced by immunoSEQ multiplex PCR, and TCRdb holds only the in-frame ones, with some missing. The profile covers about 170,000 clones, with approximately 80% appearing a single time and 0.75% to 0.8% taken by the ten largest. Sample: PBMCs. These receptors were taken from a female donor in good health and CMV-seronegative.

CDR3 nucleotides: TGCGCCAGCAGCGTGACAGGGAGAAGTGTGCAAGAGACCCAGTACTTC. Its translation: CASSVTGRSVQETQYF. V gene TRBV5-1 combines with J gene TRBJ2-5, with 7 bases fitting TRBD1. The V gene's germline CDR1 is SGHRS and CDR2 YFSETQ. Trimming removed 4 bases from V and 2 bases from J; junction bases left unmatched: 11. The CDR3 totals 16 residues.

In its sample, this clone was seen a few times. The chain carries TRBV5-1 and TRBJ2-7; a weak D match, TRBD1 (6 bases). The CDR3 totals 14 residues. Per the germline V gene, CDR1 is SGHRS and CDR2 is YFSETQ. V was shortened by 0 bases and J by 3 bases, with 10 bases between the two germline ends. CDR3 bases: TGCGCCAGCAGCTTGGGACAGGCCCTCTACGAGCAGTACTTC. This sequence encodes CASSLGQALYEQYF.

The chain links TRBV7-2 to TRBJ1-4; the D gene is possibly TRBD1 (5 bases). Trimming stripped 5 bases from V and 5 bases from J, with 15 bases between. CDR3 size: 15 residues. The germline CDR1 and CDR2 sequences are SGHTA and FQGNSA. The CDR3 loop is CASSLSGGGNEKLFF. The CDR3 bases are TGTGCCAGCAGCCTCTCGGGGGGAGGGAATGAAAAACTGTTTTTT.

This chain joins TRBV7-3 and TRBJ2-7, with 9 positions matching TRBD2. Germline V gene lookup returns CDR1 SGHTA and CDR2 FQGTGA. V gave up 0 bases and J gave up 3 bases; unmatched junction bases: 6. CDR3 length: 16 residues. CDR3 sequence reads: CASSLTGAGGSYEQYF. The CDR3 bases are TGTGCCAGCAGCTTAACTGGCGCGGGAGGGAGCTACGAGCAGTACTTC.

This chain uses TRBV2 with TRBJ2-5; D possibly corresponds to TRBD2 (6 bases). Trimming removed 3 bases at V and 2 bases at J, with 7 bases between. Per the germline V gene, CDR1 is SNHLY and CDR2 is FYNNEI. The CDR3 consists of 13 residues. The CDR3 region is CASSDGGQETQYF. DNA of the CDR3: TGTGCCAGCAGTGATGGAGGGCAAGAGACCCAGTACTTC.

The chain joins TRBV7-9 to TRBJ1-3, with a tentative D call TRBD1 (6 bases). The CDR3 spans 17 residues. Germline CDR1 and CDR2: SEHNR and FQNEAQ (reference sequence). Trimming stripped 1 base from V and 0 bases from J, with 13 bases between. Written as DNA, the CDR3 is TGTGCCAGCAGCTTAGGGGGGGGCTTGAGCTCTGGAAACACCATATATTTT. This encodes CASSLGGGLSSGNTIYF.

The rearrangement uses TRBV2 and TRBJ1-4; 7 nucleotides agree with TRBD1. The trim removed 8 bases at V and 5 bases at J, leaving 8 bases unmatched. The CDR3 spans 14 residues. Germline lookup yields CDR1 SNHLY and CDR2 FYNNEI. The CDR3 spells CASGGGRGNEKLFF. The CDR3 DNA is TGTGCCAGCGGAGGGGGCAGGGGGAATGAAAAACTGTTTTTT.

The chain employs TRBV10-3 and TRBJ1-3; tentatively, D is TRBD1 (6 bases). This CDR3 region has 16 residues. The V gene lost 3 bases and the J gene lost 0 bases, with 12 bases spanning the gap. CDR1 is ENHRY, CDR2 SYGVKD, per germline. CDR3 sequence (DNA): TGTGCCATCAGTGACATGGGGGCCGACTCTGGAAACACCATATATTTT. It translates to CAISDMGADSGNTIYF.

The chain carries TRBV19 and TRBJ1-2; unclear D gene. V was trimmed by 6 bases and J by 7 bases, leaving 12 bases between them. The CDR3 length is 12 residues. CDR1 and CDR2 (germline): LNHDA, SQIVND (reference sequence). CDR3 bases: TGTGCCAGTAGACGGGCCGGGGTTGGCTACACCTTC. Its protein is CASRRAGVGYTF.

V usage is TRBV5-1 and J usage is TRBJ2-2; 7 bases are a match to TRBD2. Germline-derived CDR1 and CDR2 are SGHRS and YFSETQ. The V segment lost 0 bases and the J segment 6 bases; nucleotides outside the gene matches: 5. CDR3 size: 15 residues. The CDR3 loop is CASSLGGLTSGELFF. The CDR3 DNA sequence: TGCGCCAGCAGCTTGGGGGGACTAACGTCCGGGGAGCTGTTTTTT.